Each of the 8 T cell receptor beta chains below was sequenced from the same sample in a study of synovial regulatory T cells in juvenile arthritis. Method: immunoSEQ multiplex PCR; TCRdb's copy keeps in-frame clones and lacks some. This sample contains 9,000 to 10,000 clones. What was sequenced was Treg cells from blood. Subset given: remaining (HLA-DR-negative) circulating blood Treg cells. These receptors originate from a donor younger than 30 with juvenile idiopathic arthritis.

The V call is TRBV10-3, the J call TRBJ2-1; TCRdb lists TRBD1, though no DNA is available to test this call. Germline V gives CDR1 ENHRY, CDR2 SYGVKD. The CDR3 extends over 15 amino acids. No coding sequence is recorded. CDR3 region: CAISRAAGGPNEQFF.

The V call is TRBV19, the J call TRBJ2-7. The CDR3 sequence is 9 residues long. The DNA sequence is not available. Germline V gene data show CDR1 as LNHDA and CDR2 as SQIVND (reference sequence). The CDR3 reads CASNDEQYF.

The V gene is TRBV10-3, the J gene TRBJ2-3; TCRdb gives TRBD1 as the D gene, but with no DNA this cannot be confirmed. The CDR3 extends over 14 amino acids. A DNA sequence was not provided. Germline CDR1 is ENHRY and CDR2 is SYGVKD. The CDR3 is CAIRGQGGTDTQYF.

V is TRBV6-4 and J is TRBJ1-1. This CDR3 is 13 amino acids long. This entry has no DNA. The V gene's germline CDR1 is MRHNA and CDR2 SNTAGT. The CDR3: CASPRELNTEAFF.

The chain links TRBV5-6 to TRBJ2-7; the TCRdb D gene call, TRBD2, has no DNA to confirm it. The germline V gene has CDR1 SGHDT and CDR2 YYEEEE. The CDR3 sequence is 15 residues long. No nucleotide data were recorded. The CDR3 is CASSLGLAGIYEQYF.

V gene TRBV5-1 combines with J gene TRBJ1-2; TCRdb proposes TRBD1, but this gene call is untestable without DNA. There are 14 residues in the CDR3. The record lacks a DNA sequence. Germline V lookup: CDR1 SGHRS, CDR2 YFSETQ. This CDR3 is CASSFRQGNYGYTF.

The chain is built from TRBV29-1 and TRBJ1-1; TCRdb's D gene call, TRBD1, goes unchecked for lack of DNA. Germline V gene sequence: CDR1 SQVTM, CDR2 ANQGSEA. The CDR3 extends over 14 amino acids. The entry carries no DNA sequence. The CDR3 here is CSVEEATENTEAFF.

This rearrangement joins TRBV10-3 to TRBJ2-1. This CDR3 has 14 residues. DNA was not recorded. Germline assignment: CDR1 ENHRY and CDR2 SYGVKD. The CDR3 protein is CAISVTLSLPEQFF.